This T cell receptor beta chain was captured in a study of cytomegalovirus exposure and HLA in healthy donors. Whole-study results and caveats: In an earlier analysis, in some 540 donors, most V segments appeared productive either ~87% or ~30% of the time.

PCR primers comprised 60 Vbeta and 13 Jbeta primers. Some clones are missing from TCRdb's copy, which holds only in-frame ones; the method was immunoSEQ multiplex PCR. The sample yields approximately 89,000 clones, under 75% seen once. As regards this clone: Antigen specificity is unknown.

After removal of 6 bases from V and 7 bases from J, the junction contained 4 bases not matched to a gene. The germline V gene has CDR1 DFQATT and CDR2 SNEGSKA (reference sequence). CDR3 length: 11 amino acids. V is TRBV20-1 and J is TRBJ1-2, with TRBD1 matching over 8 bases. The TCR sequence derives from a female donor in good health and CMV-seronegative. The specimen was PBMCs. As DNA, the CDR3 is TGCAGTGCATGGACAGGGAGTGGCTACACCTTC. Amino acid sequence: CSAWTGSGYTF.